The 3 T cell receptor beta chains below were found in one sample sequenced in a study of Graves' ophthalmopathy and Graves' hyperthyroidism. TCR beta CDR3 regions were amplified from RNA transcripts. HTBI-primed RT-PCR formed the first round, and a multiplex PCR formed the second. TCRdb itself ran the multiplex PCR reads through MiXCR, one entry per CDR3 protein. Of under 800,000 distinct CDR3 sequences listed, about 24% are singletons. Sequenced: peripheral blood. The source of these receptors is a woman under 30 with stable Graves' hyperthyroidism. Some clones in this sample may be carry-over from other donors' samples.

A few counts support this clonotype. CDR3 region: CSLRDSYGYTF. In DNA, the CDR3 is TGCAGTCTACGGGACAGCTATGGCTACACCTTC. The rearrangement joins TRBV29-1 to TRBJ1-2, with TRBD1 matching 7 bases. The CDR3 length is 11 residues. CDR1 and CDR2 from the germline V gene are SQVTM and ANQGSEA.

The gene calls are TRBV29-1 and TRBJ1-2, with D uncertain. V was pared by 7 bases and J by 0 bases, with 9 bases between. Germline V gene lookup returns CDR1 SQVTM and CDR2 ANQGSEA. The CDR3 covers 12 residues. The CDR3 DNA is TGCAGCGCTACGACAACTAACTATGGCTACACCTTC. This codes for CSATTTNYGYTF.

The chain employs TRBV6-5 and TRBJ1-2; the D is unclear. This CDR3 spans 14 amino acids. The germline V gene encodes CDR1 MNHEY and CDR2 SVGAGI. The V end lost 2 bases, the J end lost 8 bases, and 15 bases lay between the germline ends. In nucleotides, the CDR3 is TGTGCCAGCAGTTACAGGGCCTCAGATTGGGGCTACACCTTC. Translating it yields CASSYRASDWGYTF.